The 24 T cell receptor beta chains listed next were all sequenced from one sample in a study of T cells in narcolepsy. Only in-frame clones appear in the TCRdb table, and some are missing; sequencing was by immunoSEQ multiplex PCR. The data contain about 3,400 clones, under 80% of them singletons. What was sequenced was CD45RA- memory CD8+ T cells from PBMCs. These receptor sequences come from a human donor with narcolepsy.

This clone has more than one count but fewer than ten. The V gene is TRBV4-1, the J gene TRBJ1-5; no clear D gene. The CDR3 runs 14 residues. V lost 1 base and J 7 bases, leaving 11 bases between the germline ends. Germline CDR1 reads MGHRA; CDR2 reads YSYEKL. The CDR3 reads CASSQVMVGQPQHF. The CDR3 nucleotides read TGCGCCAGCAGCCAAGTCATGGTTGGGCAGCCCCAGCATTTT.

The gene calls are TRBV27 and TRBJ2-2; D possibly corresponds to TRBD1 (5 bases). Germline V gene sequence: CDR1 MNHEY, CDR2 SMNVEV (reference sequence). Deletions cut 5 bases from V and 5 bases from J, with 15 bases between. CDR3 length equals 15 residues. The CDR3 loop is CASSPPRTRTGELFF. Here the CDR3 DNA reads TGTGCCAGCAGTCCCCCTCGGACAAGGACCGGGGAGCTGTTTTTT.

The gene calls are TRBV25-1 and TRBJ2-5; D assignment may be TRBD1 or TRBD2 (6 bases each). Per germline, CDR1 MGHDK and CDR2 SYGVNS. V was clipped by 7 bases and J by 5 bases, with 17 bases between them. The CDR3 is made up of 14 amino acids. For the CDR3, the DNA is TGTGCCAGCACTCCCGGGGGCAGTAGGGAGACCCAGTACTTC. Its translation: CASTPGGSRETQYF.

To note about this clone: A far larger clone differs by one base, so this is likely a read error. In the same sample, other DNA sequences code for this CDR3. The chain recombines TRBV5-3 with TRBJ1-1, with D possibly matching TRBD1 (6 bases). TRBV5-3 is assigned to the ORF class and has an uncertain function. This CDR3 contains 15 residues. The CDR3 DNA reads TGTGCCAGCAGCTCACAGGGCCCCTCGGACACTGAAGCTTTCTTT. Translating it yields CASSSQGPSDTEAFF.

The V call is TRBV10-3, the J call TRBJ2-7, with TRBD1 matching over 10 bases. From germline, CDR1 is ENHRY and CDR2 SYGVKD. CDR3 length equals 14 residues. With V trimmed by 3 bases and J by 5 bases, 4 bases remained unmatched. CDR3 protein: CAISDPGTGDEQYF. CDR3 coding DNA: TGTGCCATCAGTGACCCGGGGACAGGGGACGAGCAGTACTTC.

The chain links TRBV11-2 to TRBJ2-7, with D hard to call. V was shortened by 5 bases and J by 0 bases, with 5 bases between the two germline ends. The CDR3 loop spans 12 amino acids. Germline V CDR1 and CDR2: SGHAT, FQNNGV. CDR3 sequence reads: CASSPPSYEQYF. The CDR3 nucleotides read TGTGCCAGCAGCCCCCCCTCCTACGAGCAGTACTTC.

This rearrangement joins TRBV7-1 to TRBJ1-1; the match to TRBD1 covers 9 bases. TRBV7-1 is known as an ORF, though its function is uncertain. The junction had 9 bases not matched to a gene; V was cut back by 4 bases and J by 6 bases. The CDR3 is 15 amino acids. In DNA, the CDR3 is TGTGCCAGCAGCTTGTCGGGACAGGGATTCGCTGAAGCTTTCTTT. Translated, it gives CASSLSGQGFAEAFF.

V gene TRBV2 combines with J gene TRBJ1-2; tentative D call: TRBD1 (6 bases). There are 16 residues in the CDR3. CDR1 is SNHLY and CDR2 is FYNNEI in the germline V gene. Trimming removed 4 bases from V and 3 bases from J, with 18 bases in between. The CDR3 reads CASSVAGGLSYYGYTF. As DNA, the CDR3 is TGTGCCAGCAGTGTTGCCGGGGGCCTGAGCTACTATGGCTACACCTTC.

The chain couples TRBV7-2 to TRBJ1-2, with D possibly being TRBD1 (6 bases). This CDR3 is 15 amino acids long. The germline gives CDR1 SGHTA, CDR2 FQGNSA. V lost 1 base and J lost 8, with 17 bases in between. CDR3 amino acids: CASSLVFGTPGGYTF. The CDR3, as DNA: TGTGCCAGCAGCTTAGTCTTCGGGACACCTGGGGGCTACACCTTC. Complete variable domain (other parts from reference TRBV7-2 and TRBJ1-2): GAGVSQSPSNKVTEKGKDVELRCDPISGHTALYWYRQSLGQGLEFLIYFQGNSAPDKSGLPSDRFSAERTGGSVSTLTIQRTQQEDSAVYLCASSLVFGTPGGYTFGSGTRLTVV.

The table lists this clone with a few counts. The rearrangement links TRBV6-4 to TRBJ2-3; a possible D gene is TRBD2 (6 bases). The CDR3 is 15 residues long. Germline-derived CDR1 and CDR2 are MRHNA and SNTAGT. Trimming removed 2 bases from V and 2 bases from J, with 11 bases in between. The CDR3 here is CASSDGGLFTDTQYF. The CDR3 DNA follows: TGTGCCAGCAGTGACGGGGGACTCTTCACAGATACGCAGTATTTT.

The rearrangement joins TRBV7-6 to TRBJ1-2; D not resolved. The CDR3 runs to 13 residues. Trimming stripped 7 bases from V and 5 bases from J, with 14 bases between. CDR1 SGHVS and CDR2 FNYEAQ come from the germline V gene. The CDR3, as DNA: TGTGCCAGCAAGGCGGACGGGCCGTATGGCTACACCTTC. Its protein product is CASKADGPYGYTF.

This chain joins TRBV13 and TRBJ2-7; D gene unclear. Germline V lookup: CDR1 PRHDT, CDR2 FYEKMQ (reference sequence). Trimming stripped 5 bases from V and 5 bases from J, with 10 bases between. The CDR3 has 12 residues. Here the CDR3 DNA reads TGTGCCAGCAGCCCCTCCGGGCACGAGCAGTACTTC. Translated: CASSPSGHEQYF.

This clone occurred once. This chain uses TRBV9 with TRBJ2-1; TRBD2 aligns across 9 bases. Germline CDR1 reads SGDLS; CDR2 reads YYNGEE. The V and J ends lost 3 bases and 16 bases, in that order; junction bases with no gene match: 8. CDR3 size: 12 residues. This chain's CDR3 is CASSDASGALFF. In DNA form, the CDR3 reads TGTGCCAGCAGCGACGCTAGCGGGGCTCTCTTCTTC.

This chain joins TRBV29-1 and TRBJ2-3; D is unclear. The V end was cut by 5 bases, the J end by 4 bases, with 13 bases between. From germline, CDR1 is SQVTM and CDR2 ANQGSEA. CDR3 length: 13 residues. The CDR3 nucleotides are TGCAGCGTTCGCCTCGATGGCCCAGATACGCAGTATTTT. Protein product: CSVRLDGPDTQYF.

The chain links TRBV4-2 to TRBJ2-1; 7 nucleotides match TRBD1. Trimming took 8 bases from V and 0 from J; bases not matched to a gene: 1. Germline V gene sequence: CDR1 LGHNA, CDR2 YNFKEQ. CDR3 length equals 13 residues. The CDR3 here is CASGDSSYNEQFF. The CDR3 nucleotides read TGTGCCAGCGGGGACAGCTCCTACAATGAGCAGTTCTTC.

Within the sample, this clone is large. The rearrangement uses TRBV15 and TRBJ1-2; D is ambiguous. V lost 8 bases, J lost 4 bases, and 14 bases lay in between. CDR3 length: 13 amino acids. Germline V CDR1 and CDR2: LNHNV, YYDKDF (reference sequence). The CDR3 loop is CATDDDGVYGYTF. For the CDR3, the DNA is TGTGCCACCGATGATGACGGCGTCTATGGCTACACCTTC.

The CDR3 DNA is TGTGCCAGCAGCTTAGTGGGGGATACGCAGTATTTT. This codes for CASSLVGDTQYF. The chain carries TRBV7-3 and TRBJ2-3, with unresolved D. Trimming took off 2 bases at V and 6 bases at J, with 6 bases between the two ends. The CDR3 sequence is 12 residues long. Germline loops: CDR1 SGHTA, CDR2 FQGTGA.

This clone was counted a few times. This sequence is one base from a far larger clone and is likely a read error. Other DNA sequences within the sample encode an identical CDR3. The J gene is TRBJ1-2, the V gene TRBV4-3; a possible D gene is TRBD1 (6 bases). V was trimmed by 0 bases and J by 7 bases, leaving 15 bases between them. Per germline, CDR1 LGHNA and CDR2 YSLEER. The CDR3 is 15 residues long. CDR3 bases: TGCGCCAGCAGCCAAGAGCAGGGGTCCGTCCTTGGCTACACCTTC. Translating it yields CASSQEQGSVLGYTF.

The V and J genes are TRBV18 and TRBJ2-3, with D maybe TRBD2 (5 bases). V gave up 4 bases and J gave up 3 bases, with 8 bases separating them. The CDR3 consists of 13 residues. In germline, CDR1 is KGHSH, CDR2 LQKENI. CDR3 in amino acids: CASSLRGTDTQYF. Here the CDR3 DNA reads TGTGCCAGCTCACTTCGAGGGACAGATACGCAGTATTTT.

V is TRBV27 and J is TRBJ1-4; D unclear. This CDR3 has 14 amino acids. CDR1 is MNHEY and CDR2 is SMNVEV in the germline V gene (reference sequence). Trimming shortened V by 1 base and J by 8 bases, and 11 bases separated the two germline ends. CDR3 bases: TGTGCCAGCAGTTTATTAGGTCAAGACGAAAAACTGTTTTTT. Amino acid sequence: CASSLLGQDEKLFF.

The chain joins TRBV9 to TRBJ2-2; tentatively, D is TRBD1 or TRBD2 (5 bases each). The V end was cut by 0 bases, the J end by 4 bases, with 10 bases between. This CDR3 region has 15 residues. Germline V gene lookup returns CDR1 SGDLS and CDR2 YYNGEE. The CDR3 DNA is TGTGCCAGCAGCGTAGCCGGGACCCTCACCGGGGAGCTGTTTTTT. It translates to CASSVAGTLTGELFF.

The V and J genes are TRBV11-2 and TRBJ1-2; TRBD1 matches 9 bases. The CDR3 sequence is 16 residues long. The V segment lost 8 bases and the J segment 7 bases; nucleotides outside the gene matches: 17. Per the germline V gene, CDR1 is SGHAT and CDR2 is FQNNGV. CDR3 residues: CASGLGYGQGIAGYTF. In DNA, the CDR3 is TGTGCCAGCGGGCTAGGTTATGGACAGGGGATTGCTGGCTACACCTTC.

The CDR3 here is CASSGWAGIDTEAFF. The CDR3 region has the DNA TGTGCCAGCAGCGGTTGGGCAGGCATCGACACTGAAGCTTTCTTT. This chain uses TRBV7-6 with TRBJ1-1; D gene ambiguous. Between the trimmed V and J ends, which lost 5 bases and 3 bases, there was a span of 16 bases. Germline V lookup: CDR1 SGHVS, CDR2 FNYEAQ. This CDR3 comprises 15 residues. The full variable domain, rest sourced from reference TRBV7-6 and TRBJ1-1, is GAGVSQSPRYKVTKRGQDVALRCDPISGHVSLYWYRQALGQGPEFLTYFNYEAQQDKSGLPNDRFSAERPEGSISTLTIQRTEQRDSAMYRCASSGWAGIDTEAFFGQGTRLTVV.

This chain joins TRBV27 and TRBJ2-7, with D perhaps being TRBD1 or TRBD2 (5 bases each). The germline V and J ends were trimmed by 4 bases and 6 bases, with 16 bases remaining between them. There are 14 residues in the CDR3. Germline V gene lookup returns CDR1 MNHEY and CDR2 SMNVEV (reference sequence). In DNA form, the CDR3 reads TGTGCCAGCAGTTGGGACGGCCTCGGCGCCGAGCAGTACTTC. As protein: CASSWDGLGAEQYF.